This TCR beta chain is from a study of blood T cell repertoires in COVID-19. The wider study: The samples span acute and convalescent COVID-19 from the United States, Italy and Spain. Sample material is recorded as cDNA or gDNA derived from T cells, B-cell-depleted T cells, or PBMCs.

How the authors handled the data: For nucleated cells, counts were estimated from reference gene primer amplification. The assay was immunoSEQ multiplex PCR, and TCRdb's table has in-frame clones only and misses some. The DNA was the basis for D and trimming; V, J and clone size are from that table. There are some 240,000 clones in the sample; roughly 87% occur only once, and approximately 7.5% lies in the top ten. CDR3 length: 15 residues. Germline CDR1 is MNHEY and CDR2 is SVGAGI. The germline V and J ends were trimmed by 0 bases and 2 bases, with 10 bases remaining between them. This clonotype originated in a man aged 60 to 75 who had recovered from COVID-19. The genes are TRBV6-5 and TRBJ1-2; TRBD1 might be the D (6 bases). The specimen was peripheral blood. CDR3 sequence reads: CASSYSTGQNYGYTF. The DNA for the CDR3 is TGTGCCAGCAGTTACTCGACAGGCCAGAACTATGGCTACACCTTC.